Listed below are T cell receptor beta chains from one sample, sequenced in a study of blood T cell repertoires in COVID-19. Clones were read by immunoSEQ multiplex PCR, and TCRdb kept only the in-frame ones, dropping some. Of 95,000 to 110,000 clones listed, 70% to 90% are singletons. Specimen: peripheral blood. The receptors here all came from a man in his fifties or sixties in a cohort sampled during active COVID-19. Both conserved end residues are part of each CDR3. D genes are given only for firm matches. Only some rows state a clone size, as once, few, many or a class for expanded clones.

j_call	d_call	v_call	clone_size	cdr3_aa	cdr3_nt
TRBJ2-1	-	TRBV3-1/TRBV3-2	-	CASSQDPVAEQFF	TGTGCCAGCAGCCAAGATCCAGTGGCTGAGCAGTTCTTC
TRBJ1-5	-	TRBV5-1	-	CASSLGVNSNQPQHF	TGCGCCAGCAGCTTGGGCGTTAATAGCAATCAGCCCCAGCATTTT
TRBJ2-1	TRBD1	TRBV6-5	-	CASTTGTGFLNEQFF	TGTGCCAGCACAACCGGGACAGGGTTCCTCAATGAGCAGTTCTTC
TRBJ1-1	-	TRBV7-9	-	CASSLDAAEAFF	TGTGCCAGCAGCTTAGATGCAGCTGAAGCTTTCTTT
TRBJ2-7	-	TRBV13	once	CASSFTGKYEQYF	TGTGCCAGCAGCTTCACAGGGAAGTACGAGCAGTACTTC
TRBJ1-5	-	TRBV24-1	-	CATNSGVFCQPQHF	TGTGCCACCAATTCCGGGGTGTTTTGTCAGCCCCAGCATTTT
TRBJ2-1	TRBD2	TRBV4-1	few	CASSQATSGGDEQFF	TGCGCCAGCAGCCAGGCGACTAGCGGGGGGGATGAGCAGTTCTTC
TRBJ1-5	-	TRBV5-5	-	CASGPSNQPQHF	TGTGCCAGCGGGCCCAGTAATCAGCCCCAGCATTTT
TRBJ2-2	-	TRBV7-9	-	CASSLNRGGTGELFF	TGTGCCAGCAGCTTAAACAGGGGGGGCACCGGGGAGCTGTTTTTT
TRBJ1-6	TRBD1	TRBV27	-	CASSFLGQGSSYNSPLHF	TGTGCCAGCAGTTTTCTGGGACAGGGGAGCTCCTATAATTCACCCCTCCACTTT
TRBJ2-6	-	TRBV18	once	CASSSLRFGQSGSGANVLTF	TGTGCCAGCTCATCGCTAAGATTCGGACAGTCCGGCTCTGGGGCCAACGTCCTGACTTTC
TRBJ2-2	-	TRBV7-2	once	CASSLQGTNTGELFF	TGTGCCAGCAGCTTACAGGGGACTAATACCGGGGAGCTGTTTTTT
TRBJ1-1	-	TRBV6-2/TRBV6-3	few	CASGSGRRTEAFF	TGTGCCAGCGGTTCAGGGCGGCGCACTGAAGCTTTCTTT
TRBJ1-5	-	TRBV9	-	CASSPGVSNQPQHF	TGTGCCAGCAGCCCCGGGGTAAGCAATCAGCCCCAGCATTTT
TRBJ1-3	-	TRBV5-8	once	CASSLGTVTGNTIYF	TGTGCCAGCAGCTTGGGGACAGTAACTGGAAACACCATATATTTT
TRBJ1-3	-	TRBV2	-	CASSWEGNTIYF	TGTGCCAGCTCTTGGGAGGGAAACACCATATATTTT
TRBJ2-2	TRBD2	TRBV19	-	CASSTEASGGANTGELFF	TGTGCCAGTAGTACCGAGGCTAGCGGGGGGGCCAACACCGGGGAGCTGTTTTTT
TRBJ1-2	-	TRBV21-1	-	CASSKVWTGSGGYTF	TGTGCCAGCAGCAAAGTCTGGACAGGGTCAGGTGGCTACACCTTC
TRBJ2-3	TRBD1	TRBV5-8	-	CASSSPRDRNTDTQYF	TGTGCCAGCAGCTCACCCCGGGACAGGAATACAGATACGCAGTATTTT
TRBJ2-7	TRBD2	TRBV5-4	medium-sized	CASSLGGLVEGEQYF	TGTGCCAGCAGCTTGGGTGGACTAGTCGAGGGCGAGCAGTACTTC
TRBJ1-1	-	TRBV25-1	-	CASSPLGMNTEAFF	TGTGCCAGCAGTCCTCTAGGAATGAACACTGAAGCTTTCTTT
TRBJ1-3	-	TRBV11-3	-	CASSSWTASGSGNTIYF	TGTGCCAGCAGCTCCTGGACAGCTTCAGGCTCTGGAAACACCATATATTTT
TRBJ2-2	TRBD1	TRBV7-2	once	CASSQGDRRTGELFF	TGTGCCAGCAGCCAGGGGGACCGTAGAACCGGGGAGCTGTTTTTT
TRBJ2-7	TRBD1	TRBV6-6	-	CASSYYRTGGSYEQYF	TGTGCCAGCAGTTACTATAGGACAGGGGGCAGCTACGAGCAGTACTTC
TRBJ1-3	-	TRBV7-6	once	CASLSDSSGNTIYF	TGTGCCAGCCTATCCGATTCCTCTGGAAACACCATATATTTT
TRBJ1-2	-	TRBV5-4	-	CASSLGFGGGDSGYTF	TGTGCCAGCAGCTTGGGCTTTGGCGGGGGTGATAGTGGCTACACCTTC
TRBJ1-2	-	TRBV18	-	CASSPPLKTAGYTF	TGTGCCAGCTCACCCCCCCTAAAAACAGCAGGCTACACCTTC
TRBJ2-1	-	TRBV19	-	CASSIDPGGSYNEQFF	TGTGCCAGTAGTATAGACCCCGGGGGCTCCTACAATGAGCAGTTCTTC
TRBJ1-4	-	TRBV10-3	-	CAISEFSGNEKLFF	TGTGCCATCAGTGAATTCAGTGGTAATGAAAAACTGTTTTTT